The next 30 T cell receptor beta chains were all read from a single sample in a study of tumor-infiltrating lymphocytes in primary liver carcinoma. The investigators made TCR beta cDNA from around 540 ng total RNA, using a constant-region primer. For TCR beta, libraries were produced by three nested multiplex PCR rounds using slightly modified ARM-PCR. Each of the first two PCR rounds ran nine to ten cycles with TRBV1-TRBV30 forward and C-beta reverse primers. TCRdb reprocessed the multiplex PCR reads via MiXCR and lists one record per CDR3 protein. The data contain approximately 330,000 distinct CDR3 sequences, less than 75% of them singletons. The researchers obtained blood RNA from unsorted whole blood and also extracted germline DNA. Sequencing input: peripheral blood. Every receptor here comes from a man between 40 and 49 years old with primary liver carcinoma and hepatitis B virus infection.

CDR3: CASRGLGGADTQYF. The CDR3 DNA sequence: TGTGCCAGCAGAGGACTAGGTGGAGCAGATACGCAGTATTTT. The J gene is TRBJ2-3, the V gene TRBV28, with 7 bases identical to TRBD2. The trim removed 6 bases at V and 4 bases at J, leaving 7 bases unmatched. CDR1 is MDHEN and CDR2 is SYDVKM in the germline V gene. This CDR3 has 14 residues.

A remark on this clonotype: One junction end disagrees with the germline gene, perhaps due to a read error. The V gene is TRBV11-2, the J gene TRBJ2-7; tentative D call: TRBD1 (5 bases). CDR1 is SGHAT and CDR2 is FQNNGV in the germline V gene. The CDR3 sequence is 17 residues long. The CDR3 bases are TGTGCCAGCAGCTTCTTCCTCCCCCCGAACAGGCTAGGCGAGCATTACTTC. It codes for CASSFFLPPNRLGEHYF.

Worth noting for this clonotype: It may be a read error: a sequence one base away is much more abundant. This sequence joins TRBV6-6 and TRBJ2-7, with 7 bases lining up with TRBD1. The CDR3 has 13 amino acids. In germline, CDR1 is MNHNY, CDR2 SVGAGI (reference sequence). Trimming took 9 bases from V and 4 from J; bases not matched to a gene: 9. Here the CDR3 reads CASWEQGSYEQYF. CDR3 bases: TGTGCCAGTTGGGAACAGGGGAGTTACGAGCAGTACTTC.

A note on this clonotype: The conserved phenylalanine or tryptophan is not found at the CDR3 terminus, so this likely reflects a read error. The chain joins TRBV11-1 to TRBJ1-5; D remains ambiguous. Trimming removed 1 base at V and 5 bases at J, with 12 bases between. The CDR3 covers 15 residues. The V gene's germline CDR1 is SGHAT and CDR2 FQDESV (reference sequence). This CDR3 is CASSLGPGFHQPQHC. The CDR3 DNA reads as TGTGCCAGCAGCTTAGGACCTGGTTTCCATCAGCCCCAGCATTGT.

Worth noting for this clonotype: Just one base apart from a much larger clone, this may be a read error. The chain joins TRBV7-9 to TRBJ2-7; D possibly matches TRBD1 or TRBD2 (5 bases each). CDR1 and CDR2 from the germline V gene are SEHNR and FQNEAQ (reference sequence). The ends were cut back, 5 bases at V and 6 bases at J, with 11 bases in the middle. The CDR3 consists of 12 residues. CDR3 DNA: TGTGCCAGCAGCCCGATAGGGACCGAGCAGTACTTC. Amino acids: CASSPIGTEQYF.

Many counts were recorded for this clonotype. The rearrangement links TRBV5-4 to TRBJ1-2; no reliable D call. Germline V gene sequence: CDR1 SGHNT, CDR2 YYREEE (reference sequence). The CDR3 runs 15 residues. The V end lost 1 base, the J end lost 4 bases, and 14 bases lay between the germline ends. CDR3 region: CASSLMQARTYGYTF. CDR3 sequence (DNA): TGTGCCAGCAGCTTGATGCAGGCGCGAACCTATGGCTACACCTTC.

The rearrangement links TRBV6-6 to TRBJ2-3; D unresolved. The ends were cut back, 8 bases at V and 0 bases at J, with 6 bases in the middle. From germline, CDR1 is MNHNY and CDR2 SVGAGI (reference sequence). The CDR3 is made up of 12 amino acids. CDR3 in amino acids: CASESSTDTQYF. In DNA, the CDR3 is TGTGCCAGCGAGTCTAGCACAGATACGCAGTATTTT.

A note on this clonotype: A much larger clone lies a single base off, so this may be a read error. The V call is TRBV6-5, the J call TRBJ1-5; TRBD1 is a possible D gene (6 bases). This CDR3 has 15 amino acids. The germline V gene encodes CDR1 MNHEY and CDR2 SVGAGI. V was pared by 0 bases and J by 5 bases, with 11 bases between. The CDR3 coding sequence is TGTGCCAGCAGTTACTCGTGGGGGGCAGATCAGCCCCAGCATTTT. Amino acids: CASSYSWGADQPQHF.

This clonotype was seen repeatedly, ten times or more. This rearrangement joins TRBV4-2 to TRBJ2-1; the D gene is possibly TRBD1 (6 bases). Per germline, CDR1 LGHNA and CDR2 YNFKEQ. V lost 1 base, J lost 8 bases, and 15 bases lay in between. This CDR3 spans 15 amino acids. CDR3: CASSQGTGPDDEQFF. CDR3 nucleotide sequence: TGTGCCAGCAGCCAAGGCACAGGGCCTGACGATGAGCAGTTCTTC.

As for this clonotype: One base away lies a much larger clone, so this may be a sequencing read error. The chain joins TRBV7-9 to TRBJ2-7; unclear D gene. Germline CDR1 reads SEHNR; CDR2 reads FQNEAQ (reference sequence). The CDR3 runs to 13 residues. Here the CDR3 DNA reads TGTGCCGGCAGCTTAGGATCCGTCGACGAGCAGTACTTC. Its translation is CAGSLGSVDEQYF.

Comments on this clonotype: With a much larger clone just one base away, this may be a read error. The CDR3 does not end in the conserved phenylalanine or tryptophan, so this is likely a read error. This chain uses TRBV6-2 or TRBV6-3 with TRBJ2-5, with D possibly being TRBD1 (5 bases). There are 15 residues in the CDR3. Germline V gene lookup returns CDR1 MNHEY and CDR2 SVGEGT. V shed 7 bases and J shed 2 bases, with 17 bases lying between them. CDR3 residues: CASTESTDPQETQYY. In DNA form, the CDR3 reads TGTGCCAGCACCGAGTCGACAGACCCGCAAGAGACCCAGTACTAC.

This chain uses TRBV5-4 with TRBJ1-4; D not certain. Looked up from germline, CDR1 is SGHNT and CDR2 is YYREEE (reference sequence). The CDR3 is 14 residues long. V shed 7 bases and J shed 3 bases, with 13 bases lying between them. Written as DNA, the CDR3 is TGTGCCAGCGGCGTAACCGACTCTAATGAAAAACTGTTTTTT. Its protein is CASGVTDSNEKLFF. The variable domain in full, with the rest retrieved from reference TRBV5-4 and TRBJ1-4, is ETGVTQSPTHLIKTRGQQVTLRCSSQSGHNTVSWYQQALGQGPQFIFQYYREEENGRGNFPPRFSGLQFPNYSSELNVNALELDDSALYLCASGVTDSNEKLFFGSGTQLSVL.

This clonotype was found many times. The chain employs TRBV6-1 and TRBJ2-7, with a tentative D call TRBD1 (7 bases). The V and J ends lost 5 bases and 3 bases respectively, with 14 bases between them. Germline V gives CDR1 MNHNS, CDR2 SASEGT. This CDR3 has 14 residues. The CDR3: CASSLTGRDYEQYF. The CDR3 coding sequence is TGTGCCAGCAGTCTGACAGGGCGGGACTACGAGCAGTACTTC.

Remarks on this clonotype: One end of the junction varies from germline; a read error may be responsible. The chain employs TRBV11-2 and TRBJ2-1; 9 bases map to TRBD1. The CDR3 covers 16 residues. From germline, CDR1 is SGHAT and CDR2 FQNNGV. In DNA, the CDR3 is TGTGCCAGCAGTTTAGTGTCCGGACAGGGGAGCAATGAGCAGTTCTTC. Encoded protein: CASSLVSGQGSNEQFF.

The CDR3 reads CASCARTGTPVEQFF. CDR3 coding DNA: TGTGCCAGCTGCGCACGGACAGGGACGCCCGTCGAGCAGTTCTTC. V gene TRBV11-2 combines with J gene TRBJ2-1; 8 bases agree with TRBD1. The CDR3 is made up of 15 amino acids. Losses at the gene ends were 8 bases for V and 10 bases for J; bases not matched to a gene: 16. Germline V gene data show CDR1 as SGHAT and CDR2 as FQNNGV.

Regarding this clonotype: A read error may explain this, as a much larger clone is one base away. The CDR3 is CASSLVREVTEELFF. The DNA for the CDR3 is TGTGCCAGCAGTTTAGTTCGGGAGGTCACCGAGGAGCTGTTTTTT. The chain is built from TRBV6-2 or TRBV6-3 and TRBJ2-2; 7 bases are shared with TRBD2. The germline V gene has CDR1 MNHEY and CDR2 SVGEGT. The CDR3 covers 15 residues.

J is TRBJ1-1 and V is TRBV14; D is unclear. The V gene's germline CDR1 is SGHDN and CDR2 FVKESK. The CDR3 is made up of 15 amino acids. Trimming removed 5 bases at V and 3 bases at J, with 16 bases between. The CDR3 nucleotides are TGTGCCAGCAGCGCAAGCACCCTCCGGGACACTGAAGCTTTCTTT. Its translation is CASSASTLRDTEAFF.

This clonotype was found many times. V usage is TRBV6-1 and J usage is TRBJ1-5; possible D gene TRBD1, 5 bases. Trimming stripped 8 bases from V and 11 bases from J, with 10 bases between. CDR1 is MNHNS and CDR2 is SASEGT in the germline V gene. This CDR3 contains 10 residues. The CDR3: CASQGLTQHF. In nucleotides, the CDR3 is TGTGCCAGCCAGGGCCTAACCCAGCATTTT.

Many counts were recorded for this clonotype. The V call is TRBV4-3, the J call TRBJ2-3; D unresolved. The CDR3 runs 13 residues. Germline V CDR1 and CDR2: LGHNA, YSLEER. Trimming stripped 2 bases from V and 4 bases from J, with 7 bases between. CDR3: CASSQSRADTQYF. DNA of the CDR3: TGCGCCAGCAGCCAATCCCGGGCAGATACGCAGTATTTT.

In regard to this clonotype: At one end, the junction sequence differs from germline, possibly due to a read error. The chain is built from TRBV30 and TRBJ2-7; D may be TRBD2 (5 bases). CDR1 and CDR2 from the germline V gene are GTSNPN and SVGIG (reference sequence). The CDR3 runs 13 residues. CDR3 residues: CALSVRRDYEQYF. The CDR3 DNA reads as TGTGCCTTGAGTGTACGTCGGGATTACGAGCAGTACTTC.

Concerning this clonotype itself: Possible read error: a much larger clone is one base away. This chain links TRBV10-3 with TRBJ2-1; 9 bases line up with TRBD2. This CDR3 is 16 amino acids long. In germline, CDR1 is ENHRY, CDR2 SYGVKD. CDR3 bases: TGTGCCATCAGTGATTCCGGGACTAGCTCCTACAATGAGCAGTCCTTC. Its protein is CAISDSGTSSYNEQSF.

This clonotype was observed once. The V and J genes are TRBV11-3 and TRBJ2-5, with D possibly being TRBD1 (6 bases). V lost 5 bases and J lost 7, with 14 bases in between. Germline lookup yields CDR1 SGHNT and CDR2 YENEEA. The CDR3 extends over 13 amino acids. The CDR3 protein is CASSPGTKVTQYF. The CDR3 region has the DNA TGTGCCAGCAGCCCGGGGACAAAAGTGACCCAGTACTTC.

Remarks on this clonotype: At one of its ends the junction is not consistent with the germline gene, which may arise from a read error. V and J are TRBV11-2 and TRBJ1-6, with D unclear. Germline V gene lookup returns CDR1 SGHAT and CDR2 FQNNGV. The CDR3 runs to 12 residues. Here the CDR3 DNA reads TGTGCTAGCAGCATAGAACGTGGGACCCTCCACTTT. Translating it yields CASSIERGTLHF.

This clonotype was counted many times. The chain has TRBV4-2 and TRBJ2-1, with TRBD2 as a possible D gene (6 bases). V lost 1 base, J lost 0 bases, and 7 bases lay in between. Germline loops: CDR1 LGHNA, CDR2 YNFKEQ. The CDR3 length is 15 residues. The CDR3 here is CASSQGTTSYNEQFF. DNA of the CDR3: TGTGCCAGCAGCCAAGGGACTACCTCCTACAATGAGCAGTTCTTC.

The chain recombines TRBV5-4 with TRBJ2-5, with 8 bases that match TRBD2. Unmatched junction bases numbered 3, after V lost 1 base and J lost 4 bases. CDR3 length equals 14 residues. Per the germline V gene, CDR1 is SGHNT and CDR2 is YYREEE (reference sequence). The chain's CDR3 is CASSLPGGLETQYF. DNA of the CDR3: TGTGCCAGCAGCTTGCCGGGAGGGTTAGAGACCCAGTACTTC.

The chain combines TRBV30 with TRBJ2-7; D is uncertain. The CDR3 sequence is 11 residues long. With 2 bases removed from V and 9 bases from J, the gap between germline ends came to 11 bases. CDR1 is GTSNPN and CDR2 is SVGIG in the germline V gene (reference sequence). The DNA of the CDR3 is TGTGCCTGGAGTACAGCCCTCGGGCAGTACTTC. Its translation is CAWSTALGQYF.

About this clonotype: This clone may be a read error of a much larger clone one base away. The chain couples TRBV6-2 or TRBV6-3 to TRBJ2-1; 8 bases align to TRBD2. The CDR3 covers 17 residues. Germline values: CDR1 MNHEY, CDR2 SVGEGT. V shed 5 bases, J shed 2 bases, and the junction held 11 bases outside the gene matches. In DNA form, the CDR3 reads TGTGCCAGCAGTATCCCCCTCTCCGGGAGGGCCTACAATGAGCAGTTCTTC. This encodes CASSIPLSGRAYNEQFF.

Points on this clonotype: One end of the junction does not line up with germline, which may come from a read error. This rearrangement joins TRBV11-2 to TRBJ2-1; no clear D. The CDR3 extends over 16 amino acids. In germline, CDR1 is SGHAT, CDR2 FQNNGV. CDR3 sequence reads: CASNLYSLRPYNEQFF. The CDR3 DNA follows: TGTGCCAGCAACTTATATTCCCTAAGACCCTACAATGAGCAGTTCTTC.

Details on this clonotype: Just one base apart from a much larger clone, this may be a read error. This chain connects TRBV6-5 to TRBJ2-7; a possible D gene is TRBD2 (5 bases). This CDR3 comprises 16 residues. Between the trimmed V and J ends, which lost 5 bases and 9 bases, there was a span of 26 bases. Germline V gene lookup returns CDR1 MNHEY and CDR2 SVGAGI. The CDR3 DNA reads TGTGCCAGCAGTGACCACCCCCGGAGGATCCCAGAGGGGCAGTACTTC. It codes for CASSDHPRRIPEGQYF.

With respect to this clonotype: Sequence at one end of the junction differs from germline and may be a read error. The chain links TRBV11-2 to TRBJ2-2; D is unresolved. Germline assignment: CDR1 SGHAT and CDR2 FQNNGV. This CDR3 comprises 12 residues. CDR3 in amino acids: CAGSPQEGELFF. CDR3 nucleotides: TGTGCCGGCAGCCCCCAGGAAGGGGAGCTGTTTTTT.